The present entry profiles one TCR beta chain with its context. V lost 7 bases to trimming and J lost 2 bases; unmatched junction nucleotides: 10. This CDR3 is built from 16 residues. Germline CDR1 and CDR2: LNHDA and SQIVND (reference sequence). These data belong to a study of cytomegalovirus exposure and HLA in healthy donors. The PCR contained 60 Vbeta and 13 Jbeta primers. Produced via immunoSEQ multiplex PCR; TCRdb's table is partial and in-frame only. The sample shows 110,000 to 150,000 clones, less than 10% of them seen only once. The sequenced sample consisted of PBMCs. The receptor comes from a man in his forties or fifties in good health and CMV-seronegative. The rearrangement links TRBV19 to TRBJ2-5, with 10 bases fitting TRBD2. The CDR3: CASTPRSSGSQETQYF. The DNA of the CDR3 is TGTGCCAGTACTCCCCGGTCTAGCGGGAGTCAAGAGACCCAGTACTTC.